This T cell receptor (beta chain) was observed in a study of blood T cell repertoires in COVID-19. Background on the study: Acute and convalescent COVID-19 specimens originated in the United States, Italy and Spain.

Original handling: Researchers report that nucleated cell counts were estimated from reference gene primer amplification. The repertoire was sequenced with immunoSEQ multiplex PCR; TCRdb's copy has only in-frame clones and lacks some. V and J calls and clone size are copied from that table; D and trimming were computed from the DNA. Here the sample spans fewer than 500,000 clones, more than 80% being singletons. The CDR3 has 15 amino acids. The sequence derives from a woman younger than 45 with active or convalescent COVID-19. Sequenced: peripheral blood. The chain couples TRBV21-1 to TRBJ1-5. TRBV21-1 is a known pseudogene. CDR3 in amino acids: CASSAWETPNQPQHF. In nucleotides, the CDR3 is TGTGCCAGCAGCGCCTGGGAGACCCCGAATCAGCCCCAGCATTTT.